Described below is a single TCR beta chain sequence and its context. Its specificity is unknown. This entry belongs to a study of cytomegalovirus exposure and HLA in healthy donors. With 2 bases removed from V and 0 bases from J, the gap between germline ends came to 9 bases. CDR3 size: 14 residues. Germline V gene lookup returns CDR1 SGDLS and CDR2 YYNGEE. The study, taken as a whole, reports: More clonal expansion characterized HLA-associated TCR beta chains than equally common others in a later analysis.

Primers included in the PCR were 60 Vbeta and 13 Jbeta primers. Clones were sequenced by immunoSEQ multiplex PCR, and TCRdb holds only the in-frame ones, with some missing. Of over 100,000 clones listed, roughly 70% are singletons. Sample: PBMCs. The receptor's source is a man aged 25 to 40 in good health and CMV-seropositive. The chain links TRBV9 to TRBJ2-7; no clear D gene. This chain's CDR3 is CASSVGGSSYEQYF. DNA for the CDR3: TGTGCCAGCAGCGTCGGCGGCAGCTCCTACGAGCAGTACTTC.